The 23 T cell receptor beta chains in this list originate from one sample, sequenced in a study of control samples from healthy donors and cancer patients. Profiling relied on immunoSEQ multiplex PCR, and the TCRdb table lists in-frame clones only, not all of them. The sample consists of 100,000 or so clones, 83% of them appearing once. Source material: blood. The receptors were sampled from a woman aged 45-59 years in good health.

This clone has just one count. This chain uses TRBV7-6 with TRBJ1-1, with D unresolved. Trimming shortened V by 2 bases and J by 2 bases, and 6 bases separated the two germline ends. The CDR3 runs 13 residues. CDR1 and CDR2 from the germline V gene are SGHVS and FNYEAQ. CDR3 nucleotide sequence: TGTGCCAGCAGCTTATATCGAAACACTGAAGCTTTCTTT. Translation: CASSLYRNTEAFF.

The chain has TRBV6-6 and TRBJ2-7; perhaps TRBD2 as D (5 bases). Trimming stripped 7 bases from V and 4 bases from J, with 11 bases between. The CDR3 has 12 residues. Germline-derived CDR1 and CDR2 are MNHNY and SVGAGI (reference sequence). CDR3 in amino acids: CASTTGLYEQYF. CDR3 coding DNA: TGTGCCAGCACTACCGGACTTTACGAGCAGTACTTC.

This clone was seen only once. The genes are TRBV7-8 and TRBJ1-3; the D gene is possibly TRBD1 (6 bases). V was pared by 5 bases and J by 2 bases, with 22 bases between. The length of the CDR3 is 18 residues. Germline CDR1 is SGHVS and CDR2 is FQNEAQ. Written as DNA, the CDR3 is TGTGCCAGCAGCCCTTACTATGGACAGACTGCGACTGGAAACACCATATATTTT. It translates to CASSPYYGQTATGNTIYF.

This clone was seen only a few times. The chain uses TRBV5-6 and TRBJ1-1; D gene ambiguous. The CDR3 contains 14 residues. Deletions cut 4 bases from V and 1 base from J, with 11 bases between. CDR1 SGHDT and CDR2 YYEEEE come from the germline V gene. CDR3 loop: CASSKTLGNTEAFF. DNA for the CDR3: TGTGCCAGCAGCAAAACCCTCGGGAACACTGAAGCTTTCTTT.

The chain uses TRBV10-3 and TRBJ2-7, with 9 bases matching TRBD2. From germline, CDR1 is ENHRY and CDR2 SYGVKD. The J segment lost 3 bases and the V segment lost 5 bases, leaving 5 bases of the junction unmatched. This CDR3 has 14 amino acids. This chain's CDR3 is CAISSSGDLYEQYF. The CDR3 DNA reads TGTGCCATCAGTTCTAGCGGGGACCTCTACGAGCAGTACTTC.

CDR3 loop: CASSKTGGPYGYTF. The CDR3 DNA sequence: TGTGCCAGCAGCAAAACCGGGGGGCCCTATGGCTACACCTTC. This chain connects TRBV9 to TRBJ1-2; weak D call: TRBD1 (6 bases). CDR3 length: 14 amino acids. Trimming stripped 4 bases from V and 4 bases from J, with 14 bases between. Per the germline V gene, CDR1 is SGDLS and CDR2 is YYNGEE.

The chain employs TRBV19 and TRBJ1-2; no reliable D call. The CDR3 has 14 amino acids. The V gene lost 6 bases and the J gene lost 2 bases, with 13 bases spanning the gap. CDR1 is LNHDA and CDR2 is SQIVND in the germline V gene (reference sequence). CDR3 loop: CASSVDPGNYGYTF. The CDR3 DNA sequence: TGTGCCAGTAGCGTAGACCCGGGGAACTATGGCTACACCTTC.

The chain links TRBV18 to TRBJ1-4, with unresolved D. The CDR3 spans 16 residues. V was shortened by 4 bases and J by 8 bases, with 20 bases between the two germline ends. From germline, CDR1 is KGHSH and CDR2 LQKENI. The CDR3 sequence is CASSRGPPNKKEKLFF. CDR3 in DNA: TGTGCCAGCTCACGTGGGCCTCCTAACAAGAAGGAAAAACTGTTTTTT.

This sequence joins TRBV3-1 (or the pseudogene TRBV3-2) and TRBJ2-4; tentative D call: TRBD2 (7 bases). The CDR3 has 14 amino acids. Between the trimmed V and J ends, which lost 4 bases and 8 bases, there was a span of 15 bases. CDR1 is LGHDT and CDR2 is YNNKEL in the germline V gene (reference sequence). The CDR3 reads CASSLGGGRDIQYF. CDR3 in DNA: TGTGCCAGCAGCCTGGGGGGGGGCCGTGACATTCAGTACTTC.

This clone was picked up a small number of times. This chain connects TRBV6-2 or TRBV6-3 to TRBJ2-7; TRBD1 agrees at 8 bases. This CDR3 has 16 amino acids. CDR1 and CDR2 (germline): MNHEY, SVGEGT. J was trimmed by 1 base and V by 5 bases; bases with no gene match: 10. The CDR3 sequence is CASSAAGTGLSYEQYF. In DNA form, the CDR3 reads TGTGCCAGCAGTGCGGCTGGGACAGGCCTTTCCTACGAGCAGTACTTC.

The chain combines TRBV29-1 with TRBJ2-3, with no clear D. The V end lost 0 bases, the J end lost 4 bases, and 5 bases lay between the germline ends. This CDR3 comprises 12 residues. Germline V gene data show CDR1 as SQVTM and CDR2 as ANQGSEA. The CDR3: CSVEDLPDTQYF. The CDR3 nucleotides read TGCAGCGTTGAAGATCTTCCAGATACGCAGTATTTT.

In DNA form, the CDR3 reads TGTGCCACCAGCAGTATACGAGGGTTTAACTATGGCTACACCTTC. It is translated as CATSSIRGFNYGYTF. This chain links TRBV15 with TRBJ1-2; D unresolved. Trimming pared 3 bases from V and 1 base from J, leaving 12 bases between. CDR1 LNHNV and CDR2 YYDKDF come from the germline V gene (reference sequence). This CDR3 comprises 15 residues.

The J gene is TRBJ2-5, the V gene TRBV7-9; D might be TRBD2 (7 bases). V was shortened by 5 bases and J by 5 bases, with 18 bases between the two germline ends. The CDR3 has 15 residues. Per the germline V gene, CDR1 is SEHNR and CDR2 is FQNEAQ (reference sequence). In nucleotides, the CDR3 is TGTGCCAGCAGCCCCTGGGACGGGGGGCAGGAGACCCAGTACTTC. The encoded protein is CASSPWDGGQETQYF.

The chain combines TRBV6-5 with TRBJ2-1; unclear D gene. Trimming cost V 5 bases and J 0 bases, with 8 bases left between them. This CDR3 region has 14 residues. The V gene's germline CDR1 is MNHEY and CDR2 SVGAGI. CDR3 nucleotides: TGTGCCAGCAGTCCAGGTTACTCCTACAATGAGCAGTTCTTC. This gives the protein CASSPGYSYNEQFF.

The chain links TRBV27 to TRBJ1-5; no definite D call. V dropped 5 bases and J dropped 5 bases, with 10 bases sitting between them. Looked up from germline, CDR1 is MNHEY and CDR2 is SMNVEV (reference sequence). The CDR3 is made up of 13 amino acids. The CDR3 DNA is TGTGCCAGCAGTACACTCGGAGATCAGCCCCAGCATTTT. Translation: CASSTLGDQPQHF.

This chain joins TRBV29-1 and TRBJ1-2; tentatively, D is TRBD1 (5 bases). V was shortened by 7 bases and J by 2 bases, with 17 bases between the two germline ends. Germline V gene sequence: CDR1 SQVTM, CDR2 ANQGSEA. The CDR3 totals 14 residues. CDR3 in amino acids: CSDYQGTANYGYTF. CDR3 coding DNA: TGCAGCGATTATCAAGGGACGGCAAACTATGGCTACACCTTC.

The chain carries TRBV9 and TRBJ2-3; D remains ambiguous. Germline loops: CDR1 SGDLS, CDR2 YYNGEE. The germline V and J ends were trimmed by 0 bases and 7 bases, with 3 bases remaining between them. CDR3 length: 11 residues. For the CDR3, the DNA is TGTGCCAGCAGCGTAGGGCATACGCAGTATTTT. Translating gives CASSVGHTQYF.

CDR3 amino acids: CASSSDSYNEQFF. As DNA, the CDR3 is TGTGCCAGCAGTTCTGACAGTTACAATGAGCAGTTCTTC. J is TRBJ2-1 and V is TRBV6-2 or TRBV6-3; a possible D gene is TRBD1 (5 bases). Trimming cost V 4 bases and J 4 bases, with 8 bases left between them. The CDR3 has 13 amino acids. The germline V gene has CDR1 MNHEY and CDR2 SVGEGT.

The genes are TRBV20-1 and TRBJ2-5; D ambiguous. Trimming pared 4 bases from V and 5 bases from J, leaving 5 bases between. The CDR3 sequence is 10 residues long. Germline V gene data show CDR1 as DFQATT and CDR2 as SNEGSKA (reference sequence). The CDR3 sequence is CSATLETQYF. CDR3 bases: TGCAGTGCTACTTTGGAGACCCAGTACTTC.

This clone was detected only once. This chain uses TRBV19 with TRBJ1-1, with a tentative D call TRBD1 (6 bases). Deletions cut 2 bases from V and 1 base from J, with 11 bases between. Germline V gives CDR1 LNHDA, CDR2 SQIVND (reference sequence). This CDR3 is built from 15 residues. The CDR3 reads CASSILGAGNTEAFF. The DNA for the CDR3 is TGTGCCAGTAGTATATTGGGGGCTGGGAACACTGAAGCTTTCTTT. The whole variable domain, remainder taken from reference TRBV19 and TRBJ1-1, is DGGITQSPKYLFRKEGQNVTLSCEQNLNHDAMYWYRQDPGQGLRLIYYSQIVNDFQKGDIAEGYSVSREKKESFPLTVTSAQKNPTAFYLCASSILGAGNTEAFFGQGTRLTVV.

The CDR3 sequence: CASSISSSLFYEQYF. DNA of the CDR3: TGTGCCAGCAGCATAAGTAGCTCCTTGTTCTACGAGCAGTACTTC. V is TRBV21-1 and J is TRBJ2-7; TRBD2 is taken as the D call from the table, unchecked against the DNA. TRBV21-1 is flagged as a pseudogene. CDR3 length equals 15 residues.

The rearrangement uses TRBV5-8 and TRBJ1-5, with a tentative D call TRBD1 (6 bases). Trimming shortened V by 5 bases and J by 5 bases, and 8 bases separated the two germline ends. Germline loops: CDR1 SGHTS, CDR2 YDEGEE. This CDR3 contains 12 residues. Here the CDR3 reads CASRDRHQPQHF. DNA for the CDR3: TGTGCCAGCAGGGACAGACATCAGCCCCAGCATTTT.

The CDR3 loop reads CASSPGRTNQPQHF. CDR3 sequence (DNA): TGTGCCAGCTCACCAGGGAGGACCAATCAGCCCCAGCATTTT. The V gene is TRBV18, the J gene TRBJ1-5; no clear D. This CDR3 is 14 amino acids long. V lost 2 bases, J lost 3 bases, and 8 bases lay in between. CDR1 and CDR2 from the germline V gene are KGHSH and LQKENI. The full variable domain, with the rest looked up from reference TRBV18 and TRBJ1-5, is NAGVMQNPRHLVRRRGQEARLRCSPMKGHSHVYWYRQLPEEGLKFMVYLQKENIIDESGMPKERFSAEFPKEGPSILRIQQVVRGDSAAYFCASSPGRTNQPQHFGDGTRLSIL.